Given below is one TCR beta chain in context. Its recognized antigen is unknown. No qualities accompany the bases; no much larger clone lies one base away. The data were taken from a study of shared clonotypes between healthy human individuals (dated by TCRdb to between 2020 and 2021). Turning to the overall study: The cohort included a few men and a couple of women between 18 and 49 years of age. For each donor, three plates each were used for CD4 naive and CD4 memory, two plates were used for CD8 naive, and one plate was used for CD8 memory. To estimate repertoire size and how much clonotypes are shared between individuals, the study performed deep sequencing of blood TCR repertoires from about five healthy adults. Libraries were prepared and TCR repertoires were sequenced by different laboratories using diverse techniques, in order to increase sequencing depth and limit assay-specific biases. Per donor, leukapheresis produced somewhere between about 0.9 and 10 billion PBMCs. Broader findings and caveats from the paper: Rarefaction of sorted-subset datasets indicated incomplete sequencing despite the large sequencing depth. About 5% of naive CD4, roughly 3.6% of naive CD8, roughly 2.4% of memory CD4, and about 0.4% of memory CD8 clonotypes were shared across several donors. The small number of donors limited the genetic and exposure-history diversity represented. Pairwise subsampling led to the expectation that sequencing depth would affect the degree of clonotype sharing among donors. Naive subsets generally had larger estimated clonotype richness than memory subsets did. Clonotypes shared by all four sorted-subset donors showed higher generation probabilities than non-shared clonotypes. Sampling was restricted to blood, and TCR repertoires in tissue are likely to differ from TCR repertoires in blood.

CDR1 and CDR2 are read off the germline V gene as SNHLY and FYNNEI. Counted from cysteine to phenylalanine, this CDR3 has 15 amino acids. The read is trimmed to its CDR3 DNA, 45 bases read in frame from base 1. V lost 3 bases and J lost 2 bases, and the count of bases not matched to a germline gene is 3. Donors were healthy HIV-negative adults with no recently reported acute infections or vaccinations. Only Caucasian adults living in Nashville, Tennessee, USA were represented among the donors. Magnetic negative selection was used to enrich CD4+ T cells, after which naive cells were positively selected on CD45RA and the negative fraction became the memory subset. Blood was collected by leukapheresis, and PBMCs were isolated by Ficoll-Histopaque density gradient centrifugation and then cryopreserved in liquid nitrogen vapor phase. Purity and quantity of every magnetically sorted T cell population were checked by analytical flow cytometry. Each sorted fraction had its genomic DNA isolated and then quantified by UV absorbance on a Nanodrop 2000c.

TCR CDR3 regions were amplified from genomic DNA by multiplex PCR using the deep immunoSEQ assay. Extracted genomic DNA from each cell subset was distributed evenly across all wells of several immunoSEQ 96-well plates, and each plate was treated as a replicate. For sorted subsets, 200 to 250 ng of genomic DNA, equivalent to some 30,000 T cell genomes, went into each replicate PCR. Purified libraries were measured with a Qubit 3.0 fluorometer, size-checked on a Bioanalyzer 2100, and measured again with the KAPA Library Quantification kit. Each immunoSEQ 96-well plate was sequenced on its own single-read 150-cycle Illumina NextSeq 550 flow cell. Processing in the source paper ran as follows. Because the immunoSEQ output included only junctional sequences and no quality scores, the filtering could not be the same as the filtering used for full-length reads. Sequences were annotated with PyIR, a Python wrapper for IgBLAST v1.9, using IMGT germline references to assign V/J genes and CDR3. Reads were filtered out if the reads had weak V/J assignments (E-value above 1e-6), no CDR3, stop codons, out-of-frame junctions, or ambiguous translated residues. A V3J clonotype was defined by an identical inferred V gene, J gene, and CDR3 amino acid sequence. Percentage overlap between repertoires was computed as shared unique clonotypes divided by the size of the smaller repertoire. Three approaches were used to assess repertoire richness: RTK rarefaction, the Chao1 estimator, and Recon v2.1 estimates of unobserved clonotypes. OLGA was used to compute generation probabilities for all TCRbeta clonotypes that the gDNA method yielded from a few donors. The clones in this table, taken by TCRdb from immuneACCESS, are in-frame only. Not every clone is retained; where verified, under half of the shortfall comes from an unresolved V gene, and the cause of the rest is unknown. Clonal size and the V and J genes are those of that table, whereas D and trimming came from the DNA. This sample holds under 600,000 clones; around 95% were observed only once. The biggest ten clones account for about 0.06% of the sample.

This receptor was taken from a woman in her twenties or thirties in good health. Sequenced input: naive CD4+ T cells sorted from blood. Interpreted using the paper, the cell subset or site label stands for: CD45RA+ positively selected. Recombination joined TRBV2 with TRBJ2-1, and TRBD1 matches 8 of the central bases. The CDR3 protein: CASSDYRGTYNEQFF. The DNA reads as follows: TGTGCCAGCAGTGATTACAGGGGGACCTACAATGAGCAGTTCTTC.